This T cell receptor (beta chain) was sequenced in a study of T cell changes during pregnancy in multiple sclerosis. The CDR3 loop spans 16 amino acids. Germline V gene sequence: CDR1 LGHNA, CDR2 YSLEER. Trimming removed 1 base from V and 0 bases from J, with 10 bases in between. The assay was immunoSEQ multiplex PCR, and TCRdb's table has in-frame clones only and misses some. The sample contains just over 40,000 clones, approximately 88% of which appear only once. The chain carries TRBV4-3 and TRBJ2-1; D ambiguous. The sequencing here drew on peripheral blood, taken in the first trimester of pregnancy. The source is a female donor in good health, enrolled as a control in a pregnancy study. CDR3 in DNA: TGCGCCAGCAGCCAAGGGGCCGTTAGCTCCTACAATGAGCAGTTCTTC. It codes for CASSQGAVSSYNEQFF.